This TCR beta chain was obtained from a study of PD-1 blockade in classical Hodgkin lymphoma (dated by TCRdb to 2020 to 2021). Turning to the overall study: Nivolumab dosing was 3 mg/kg intravenously every 2 weeks, continuing until either disease progression or unacceptable toxicity. A peripheral blood immune signature of response to PD-1 blockade in classical Hodgkin lymphoma was defined using TCR beta sequencing and CyTOF. What the research found in general, with its limitations: Lower diversity was seen in patients whose nivolumab began less than 1 year after ASCT, and these patients were left out of later analyses so that immune reconstitution would not confound the results. CD4+ but not CD8+ TCR diversity rose significantly by C4D1 (p=0.0027 vs p=0.16), most apparent in complete responders (p=0.02). Only a single clinical trial cohort was studied, and what caused the repertoire differences, possibly disease activity or prior therapy, remained undefined. Trial patients achieving complete response had baseline diversity similar to newly diagnosed patients, whereas partial responders and progressors had significantly lower diversity. Baseline TCR diversity was reported to be lower in newly diagnosed patients than in healthy donors, and even lower in relapsed/refractory patients.

Remarks on this clone: Its antigen is not yet known. The record has no base qualities; no much larger clone is one base away.

From a lookup of the germline V gene, CDR1 and CDR2 are SGDLS and YYNGEE. Trimming at the junction amounts to 4 bases on V and 0 bases on J, and the germline ends lie 11 bases apart. From the cysteine through the phenylalanine, the CDR3 covers 14 amino acids. Only the CDR3 part of the read is kept: 42 bases, read in frame from the first base. Genomic DNA was extracted with the Qiagen DNeasy kit from unsorted PBMCs and from negatively selected CD4+ and CD8+ fractions. Using primers that anneal to V and J segments, immunoSEQ multiplex PCR amplified the TCR beta CDR3 regions. A synthetic immune receptor repertoire was used to minimize amplification bias, and remaining bias was computationally removed after sequencing. The source study handled its data this way. Custom Python scripts were used to quantify repertoire diversity as the Shannon entropy index. The unsorted, CD4+ and CD8+ repertoires were each analyzed separately, with the exception of combined analyses, where CD4+ and CD8+ sequences were merged in silico. A clone counted as expanded when the clone's frequency after treatment rose at least 2-fold relative to C1D1, and clones undetected at baseline were given a pseudocount of 0.5. Clones with 0 or 1 copy at C1D1 were classified as singleton clones, and clones with 2 or more copies were classified as non-singleton clones. By matching protein sequences in sorted samples from the same patient, clones expanded in unsorted samples were annotated as CD4+, CD8+ or unknown. Wilcoxon tests on paired samples were used to test diversity changes from C1D1 to C4D1. Held by TCRdb, this immuneACCESS table contains in-frame sequences only and omits some clones. Under half of the omission traces to an unresolved V gene where checked; the cause of the rest is unknown. V and J calls and clone size are given by that table; D and trimming were obtained from the DNA. The sample data list over 85,000 clones, and 85% to 95% of these were observed just once. The leading ten clones occupy roughly 2.1% of the sample.

This specimen's time point label, interpreted: cycle 4 day 1 (C4D1), after five to seven weeks of nivolumab. All trial patients had relapsed after autologous stem cell transplantation, with cohorts A, B and C differing in prior brentuximab vedotin exposure. A total of under 70 patients with relapsed/refractory classical Hodgkin lymphoma made up the trial cohort, and each patient's best overall response was complete response, partial response or progressive disease. In the multi-cohort phase II CheckMate 205 trial, trial patients received single-agent nivolumab. Best overall response was determined by an independent review committee according to the 2007 International Working Group response criteria. Trial PBMCs were obtained immediately prior to nivolumab initiation (C1D1) and on therapy at cycle 2 day 1 and cycle 4 day 1. Peripheral blood was collected in 8 mL Vacutainer Cell Preparation Tubes, from which PBMCs were isolated by centrifugation and then cryopreserved.

This receptor was obtained from a human donor with classical Hodgkin lymphoma. The material sequenced was peripheral blood mononuclear cells (PBMCs), taken before the fourth cycle of nivolumab. Rearrangement joined TRBV9 to TRBJ2-7; the D gene is not confidently resolved. The CDR3 amino acid sequence is: CASSLGPSSYEQYF. The nucleotides read TGTGCCAGCAGCCTCGGACCGAGCTCCTACGAGCAGTACTTC. Beyond the CDR3, the reference TRBV9 and TRBJ2-7 genes provide the residues; the full variable domain reads: DSGVTQTPKHLITATGQRVTLRCSPRSGDLSVYWYQQSLDQGLQFLIQYYNGEERAKGNILERFSAQQFPDLHSELNLSSLELGDSALYFCASSLGPSSYEQYFGPGTRLTVT.